This TCR beta chain came from a study of T cell responses to AZD1222 COVID-19 vaccine (dated by TCRdb to the early 2020s). Looking at the study overall: TCR sequencing covered some 240 trial participants: about 210 given two doses of AZD1222 and some 25 given two doses of MenACWY control vaccine. Enrollment into the trials was organized by age into subgroups of 18-55, 56-69 and 70-plus years, and those subgroups contained about 160, 30 and 59 TCR-sequenced participants, respectively.

The CDR3 regions of human TCRbeta chains were analyzed by immunosequencing. Regarding the original processing steps: TCRs in the repertoires were matched against a reference library of SARS-CoV-2-specific TCRs that had been generated with the MIRA antigen-specificity platform. Breadth meant the fraction of unique TCRs that were SARS-CoV-2-associated, whereas depth meant the fraction of total T cells that were SARS-CoV-2-associated. Using the MIRA data, every spike-specific TCR was mapped to the spike region that the TCR reacted to and assigned to either a CD4 or a CD8 class. Log10-transformed breadth and depth values were compared by one-way ANOVA with Sidak's multiple comparisons tests. The clones in this table, taken by TCRdb from immuneACCESS, are in-frame only. Not every clone is retained; where verified, under half of the shortfall comes from an unresolved V gene, and the cause of the rest is unknown. V, J and clone size are those of that table, while D and trimming were read from the DNA. In this sample the table shows under 150,000 clones, 88% of which occur a single time. The top ten clonotypes cover around 5% of the sample.

The time point label, as the study defines it: about 28 days (+/-7) after the second vaccine dose. AZD1222 recipients with second doses at about 4 weeks or about 12 weeks were pooled, because spike-specific TCR depth and breadth did not differ between schedules. The vaccinee samples were drawn from two UK trials, COV001 and COV002, one of which was a single-blind randomized controlled phase 2/3 trial testing AZD1222 (ChAdOx1 nCoV-19) in healthy adults. For TCRbeta chain sequencing, PBMC samples were collected from trial participants at day 0 and at day 28 after the second dose. The CDR1 and CDR2 encoded by the germline V gene are SGHVS and FQNEAQ. Ends trimmed: V by 5 bases, J by 7 bases; bases unmatched to a gene: 2. The CDR3 runs 12 residues from the cysteine to the phenylalanine. The retained sequence is limited to the CDR3, 36 bases, with the frame set at the first base. The study at large found these results: Conclusions about previously exposed vaccinees are limited, since just five or six AZD1222 recipients were seropositive for SARS-CoV-2 at baseline. CD4 TCRs associated with the vaccine covered the entire spike protein, and the dominant responses were in regions 160-218 and 743-854. Reportedly, almost half of the unique spike-specific TCRs recognized epitopes lying outside the regions that are mutated in the B.1.351 and B.1.1.7 variants. After two AZD1222 doses, spike-specific TCR breadth and depth were significantly higher than at day 0 and than in MenACWY recipients. Because no day 14 peak-response samples were available, the repertoires could be characterized only after the peak T cell response. The 56-69-year group was small, and its depth increase did not reach significance, likely because of low power. Most participants were white British and females outnumbered males, and the authors suggested that clonal diversity may have been underestimated.

This clone was observed a few times. The antigen it recognizes is unknown. Base qualities are not recorded, but no much larger clone differs from it by a single base. The rearranged chain carries TRBV7-8 and TRBJ1-5, with 7 junctional bases fitting TRBD1. This TCR was recovered from an adult who received the AZD1222 COVID-19 vaccine. The material was peripheral blood, obtained 28 days after the second AZD1222 dose. The DNA sequence is as follows: TGTGCCAGCAGCGTACAGGGGCAGCCCCAGCATTTT. This gives the protein CASSVQGQPQHF.